This TCR beta chain was profiled in a study of control samples from healthy donors and cancer patients. The data were produced by immunoSEQ multiplex PCR, yet TCRdb's version contains in-frame clones alone and is incomplete. The table lists around 250,000 clones, more than 65% of them singletons, with roughly 14% in the top ten. This CDR3 has 13 residues. V was clipped by 8 bases and J by 4 bases, with 12 bases between them. CDR1 is WSHSY, CDR2 SAAADI, per germline. The sequence derives from a woman aged 55-69 years with lung cancer. Sequencing input: PBMCs. The rearrangement uses TRBV10-2 and TRBJ1-3; D unresolved. CDR3 sequence: CASGPGGGNTIYF. CDR3 DNA: TGCGCCAGCGGCCCCGGCGGCGGAAACACCATATATTTT.